Each of the 8 T cell receptor beta chains below was sequenced from the same sample in a study of cytomegalovirus exposure and HLA in healthy donors. The PCR used 60 Vbeta and 13 Jbeta primers. Assay used: immunoSEQ multiplex PCR; TCRdb lists only in-frame clones, some missing. The sample lists around 170,000 clones; roughly three quarters were seen once. The specimen sequenced was PBMCs. The receptors originated from a woman in her fifties or sixties in good health and CMV-seropositive.

J is TRBJ2-2 and V is TRBV11-3; a possible D gene is TRBD2 (6 bases). Germline V gene data show CDR1 as SGHNT and CDR2 as YENEEA. Trimming stripped 5 bases from V and 7 bases from J, with 11 bases between. CDR3 length equals 13 residues. This CDR3 is CASSPWGVGELFF. CDR3 nucleotides: TGTGCCAGCAGCCCATGGGGGGTCGGGGAGCTGTTTTTT.

V and J are TRBV27 and TRBJ1-2; 7 bases are shared with TRBD1. The trim removed 6 bases at V and 4 bases at J, leaving 14 bases unmatched. The CDR3 spans 16 residues. Germline CDR1 and CDR2: MNHEY and SMNVEV (reference sequence). CDR3 DNA: TGTGCCAGCAGCCCTTTACAGGGTAGGGGGCTCTATGGCTACACCTTC. The encoded protein is CASSPLQGRGLYGYTF.

As for this clone: Compared with germline, one end of the junction differs, possibly owing to a read error. The chain uses TRBV5-1 and TRBJ2-6; TRBD2 matches 7 bases. Germline assignment: CDR1 SGHRS and CDR2 YFSETQ. The CDR3 extends over 18 amino acids. Here the CDR3 reads CASSLGGVPLSGANGLTF. The CDR3 region has the DNA TGCGCCAGCAGCCTGGGGGGGGTCCCGCTCTCTGGGGCCAACGGCCTGACTTTC.

This chain uses TRBV7-2 with TRBJ2-2; TRBD2 matches 10 bases. The V gene's germline CDR1 is SGHTA and CDR2 FQGNSA. The J segment lost 3 bases and the V segment lost 0 bases, leaving 16 bases of the junction unmatched. The CDR3 extends over 21 amino acids. CDR3 DNA: TGTGCCAGCAGCTTAGCCTTCAGACTAGCGGGTAGCCGGTCGGACACCGGGGAGCTGTTTTTT. Protein sequence: CASSLAFRLAGSRSDTGELFF.

A few counts support this clone. V gene TRBV19 combines with J gene TRBJ1-1, with a tentative D call TRBD1 (5 bases). V lost 0 bases to trimming and J lost 7 bases, with 18 bases between them. The CDR3 totals 16 residues. Germline CDR1 and CDR2: LNHDA and SQIVND (reference sequence). CDR3 nucleotide sequence: TGTGCCAGTAGTATAGATCCTTTCAGGGTGAGTCGTGAAGCTTTCTTT. Its protein is CASSIDPFRVSREAFF.

This clone was seen more than once but under ten times. This rearrangement joins TRBV11-3 to TRBJ2-7, with TRBD1 matching 9 bases. Germline loops: CDR1 SGHNT, CDR2 YENEEA. J lost 6 bases, V lost 5 bases, and 8 bases had no gene match. The CDR3 loop spans 14 amino acids. DNA for the CDR3: TGTGCCAGCAGCCCTTGGACAGGGGAAGGCGAGCAGTACTTC. This translates into CASSPWTGEGEQYF.

This clone was detected only a few times. V is TRBV7-2 and J is TRBJ1-4, with 7 positions matching TRBD1. Trimming at V came to 5 bases and at J to 8 bases, leaving 5 bases not matched to a gene. Germline CDR1 is SGHTA and CDR2 is FQGNSA. The CDR3 sequence is 13 residues long. CDR3 sequence: CASSPRTGEKLFF. CDR3 bases: TGTGCCAGCAGCCCTAGGACAGGAGAAAAACTGTTTTTT. The whole variable domain, remainder taken from reference TRBV7-2 and TRBJ1-4, is GAGVSQSPSNKVTEKGKDVELRCDPISGHTALYWYRQSLGQGLEFLIYFQGNSAPDKSGLPSDRFSAERTGGSVSTLTIQRTQQEDSAVYLCASSPRTGEKLFFGSGTQLSVL.

This chain uses TRBV27 with TRBJ1-6; no reliable D call. The CDR3 extends over 12 amino acids. Trimming removed 6 bases from V and 7 bases from J, with 7 bases in between. Looked up from germline, CDR1 is MNHEY and CDR2 is SMNVEV (reference sequence). For the CDR3, the DNA is TGTGCCAGCAGCCTGAGGAATTCACCCCTCCACTTT. Translating gives CASSLRNSPLHF.